The 28 T cell receptor beta chains listed next were all sequenced from one sample in a study of cytomegalovirus exposure and HLA in healthy donors. PCR employed 60 Vbeta and 13 Jbeta primers. Data came from immunoSEQ multiplex PCR; TCRdb stores just in-frame clones and leaves some out. This sample has 190,000 or so clones, with about 80% found just once. Sample: PBMCs. Receptors were obtained from a boy younger than 18 in good health and CMV-seronegative.

This chain uses TRBV11-3 with TRBJ2-7, with 8 bases matching TRBD2. CDR3 length equals 13 residues. Unmatched junction bases numbered 2, after V lost 1 base and J lost 6 bases. CDR1 is SGHNT, CDR2 YENEEA, per germline. The CDR3 protein is CASSLGGRIEQYF. CDR3 coding DNA: TGTGCCAGCAGCTTAGGCGGGAGGATCGAGCAGTACTTC.

This clone was recorded a few times. This chain joins TRBV7-9 and TRBJ1-1, with D perhaps matching TRBD1 (5 bases). Trimming stripped 0 bases from V and 4 bases from J, with 15 bases between. Germline V CDR1 and CDR2: SEHNR, FQNEAQ (reference sequence). The CDR3 contains 16 residues. CDR3 protein: CASSLASQGFATEAFF. As DNA, the CDR3 is TGTGCCAGCAGCTTAGCGTCGCAGGGATTTGCCACTGAAGCTTTCTTT.

This clone was detected only once. The rearrangement uses TRBV6-1 and TRBJ1-1; 7 nucleotides match TRBD1. CDR1 MNHNS and CDR2 SASEGT come from the germline V gene. The CDR3 is 14 amino acids. The trim removed 2 bases at V and 10 bases at J, leaving 10 bases unmatched. CDR3 nucleotides: TGTGCCAGCAGTGAAAACGACAGGGTGAGTTCAGCTTTCTTT. Residues: CASSENDRVSSAFF.

As regards this clone: Its ends do not fully match the called genes, so a read error is possible. The chain recombines TRBV7-9 with TRBJ1-1; D is perhaps TRBD1 (5 bases). CDR3 length: 19 residues. Germline CDR1 SEHNR, CDR2 FQNEAQ (reference sequence). The CDR3 DNA follows: TGTTCCAGCAGTTCGAACCCGGGGGACCTCCGCCGGGGGAACACTGAAGCTTTCTTT. This codes for CSSSSNPGDLRRGNTEAFF.

The chain uses TRBV9 and TRBJ2-1; TRBD2 agrees at 9 bases. After removal of 4 bases from V and 3 bases from J, the junction contained 5 bases not matched to a gene. This CDR3 region has 15 residues. The germline V gene encodes CDR1 SGDLS and CDR2 YYNGEE. The CDR3 coding sequence is TGTGCCAGCAGCTTGAAGACTAGCGGCTACAATGAGCAGTTCTTC. It codes for CASSLKTSGYNEQFF.

This chain connects TRBV19 to TRBJ2-5, with D maybe TRBD1 (6 bases). Trimming shortened V by 1 base and J by 0 bases, and 9 bases separated the two germline ends. The germline V gene has CDR1 LNHDA and CDR2 SQIVND (reference sequence). CDR3 size: 15 residues. The CDR3 protein is CASSIARGNQETQYF. Written as DNA, the CDR3 is TGTGCCAGTAGTATAGCCAGGGGAAACCAAGAGACCCAGTACTTC.

V and J are TRBV5-1 and TRBJ2-5; maybe TRBD1 (6 bases). V lost 3 bases to trimming and J lost 2 bases, with 14 bases between them. The germline CDR1 and CDR2 sequences are SGHRS and YFSETQ. This CDR3 contains 15 residues. Here the CDR3 reads CASSYTTGVQETQYF. The DNA for the CDR3 is TGCGCCAGCAGCTACACGACAGGAGTACAAGAGACCCAGTACTTC.

The gene calls are TRBV7-3 and TRBJ2-7; TRBD2 is a possible D gene (6 bases). CDR1 SGHTA and CDR2 FQGTGA come from the germline V gene. V was clipped by 2 bases and J by 5 bases, with 10 bases between them. The CDR3 is 13 amino acids. The CDR3 spells CASSLLGGNEQYF. In nucleotides, the CDR3 is TGTGCCAGCAGCTTATTAGGCGGGAACGAGCAGTACTTC. The whole variable domain, remainder taken from reference TRBV7-3 and TRBJ2-7, is GAGVSQTPSNKVTEKGKYVELRCDPISGHTALYWYRQSLGQGPEFLIYFQGTGAADDSGLPNDRFFAVRPEGSVSTLKIQRTERGDSAVYLCASSLLGGNEQYFGPGTRLTVT.

The chain links TRBV29-1 to TRBJ2-3; 9 bases align to TRBD2. The CDR3 spans 17 residues. Germline loops: CDR1 SQVTM, CDR2 ANQGSEA. J lost 2 bases, V lost 0 bases, and 9 bases had no gene match. The CDR3: CSVEDTRGGLNTDTQYF. DNA of the CDR3: TGCAGCGTTGAAGATACGCGGGGGGGCCTTAACACAGATACGCAGTATTTT.

This chain joins TRBV5-5 and TRBJ2-7, with 7 bases fitting TRBD1. The CDR3 extends over 16 amino acids. CDR1 and CDR2 from the germline V gene are SGHKS and YYEKEE (reference sequence). J gave up 4 bases and V 4 bases, and 14 bases lay outside the gene matches. CDR3 sequence reads: CASSPGQLIASYEQYF. CDR3 nucleotide sequence: TGTGCCAGCAGCCCGGGACAGCTTATCGCCTCGTACGAGCAGTACTTC.

This clone has a single count. The rearrangement joins TRBV7-9 to TRBJ2-5; 7 positions match TRBD1. Germline V gives CDR1 SEHNR, CDR2 FQNEAQ (reference sequence). This CDR3 has 14 residues. V shed 5 bases and J 11 bases; nucleotides not matched to a gene: 14. Here the CDR3 DNA reads TGTGCCAGCAGCCCCTGGGACAGCCTGGGGGAGCAGTACTTC. The encoded protein is CASSPWDSLGEQYF. The whole variable domain, remainder taken from reference TRBV7-9 and TRBJ2-5, is DTGVSQNPRHKITKRGQNVTFRCDPISEHNRLYWYRQTLGQGPEFLTYFQNEAQLEKSRLLSDRFSAERPKGSFSTLEIQRTEQGDSAMYLCASSPWDSLGEQYFGPGTRLLVL.

The chain joins TRBV7-6 to TRBJ1-2, with 9 nucleotides matching TRBD1. Trimming cost V 5 bases and J 4 bases; bases outside gene matches: 8. The germline CDR1 and CDR2 sequences are SGHVS and FNYEAQ. The CDR3 covers 15 residues. The CDR3 here is CASSPQTGGGYGYTF. CDR3 nucleotides: TGTGCCAGCAGCCCACAGACAGGGGGGGGCTATGGCTACACCTTC.

V is TRBV5-6 and J is TRBJ2-5, with a weak D call TRBD1 (5 bases). Germline CDR1 reads SGHDT; CDR2 reads YYEEEE. This CDR3 is 13 amino acids long. With 4 bases removed from V and 7 bases from J, the gap between germline ends came to 14 bases. CDR3 in amino acids: CASSQGQDRTQYF. For the CDR3, the DNA is TGTGCCAGCAGCCAAGGACAAGATCGGACCCAGTACTTC.

This clone was detected a few times. The chain links TRBV18 to TRBJ2-7, with 7 bases identical to TRBD1. From germline, CDR1 is KGHSH and CDR2 LQKENI. The CDR3 has 14 amino acids. With V trimmed by 2 bases and J by 6 bases, 7 bases remained unmatched. This CDR3 is CASSPETGSFEQYF. CDR3 nucleotides: TGTGCCAGCTCACCAGAGACAGGGAGTTTCGAGCAGTACTTC.

The chain is built from TRBV6-1 and TRBJ2-5; D ambiguous. CDR1 and CDR2 from the germline V gene are MNHNS and SASEGT. The CDR3 extends over 14 amino acids. Trimming shortened V by 4 bases and J by 1 base, and 10 bases separated the two germline ends. The CDR3 sequence: CASSGRGSQETQYF. The CDR3 nucleotides are TGTGCCAGCAGTGGAAGAGGATCCCAAGAGACCCAGTACTTC.

The V and J genes are TRBV7-9 and TRBJ2-7; a possible D gene is TRBD2 (7 bases). Trimming took 1 base from V and 0 from J, leaving 13 bases between them. CDR1 SEHNR and CDR2 FQNEAQ come from the germline V gene (reference sequence). CDR3 length: 16 amino acids. The CDR3, as DNA: TGTGCCAGCAGCTTAGAGGGGGGGCTTTCCTCCTACGAGCAGTACTTC. Its protein is CASSLEGGLSSYEQYF.

This chain joins TRBV10-1 and TRBJ2-1; TRBD2 might be the D (5 bases). This CDR3 is 14 amino acids long. Trimming took off 0 bases at V and 3 bases at J, with 6 bases between the two ends. Germline V gives CDR1 WNHNN, CDR2 SYGVQD (reference sequence). CDR3 sequence reads: CASSESDFYNEQFF. The CDR3 region has the DNA TGCGCCAGCAGTGAGTCGGACTTCTACAATGAGCAGTTCTTC.

The chain has TRBV7-9 and TRBJ2-7; 10 bases align to TRBD2. The CDR3 contains 14 residues. Germline values: CDR1 SEHNR, CDR2 FQNEAQ (reference sequence). V shed 8 bases and J 3 bases; nucleotides not matched to a gene: 7. The CDR3 region is CASALAGEDYEQYF. DNA of the CDR3: TGTGCCAGCGCCCTAGCGGGGGAAGACTACGAGCAGTACTTC.

The chain employs TRBV27 and TRBJ1-2, with unresolved D. The germline gives CDR1 MNHEY, CDR2 SMNVEV (reference sequence). V was shortened by 4 bases and J by 1 base, with 13 bases between the two germline ends. The CDR3 contains 15 residues. The CDR3 region is CASSSERENNYGYTF. CDR3 in DNA: TGTGCCAGCAGTTCGGAGAGGGAAAATAACTATGGCTACACCTTC.

The chain carries TRBV10-2 and TRBJ1-1; the match to TRBD1 covers 7 bases. Germline-derived CDR1 and CDR2 are WSHSY and SAAADI. CDR3 length: 13 residues. Trimming removed 6 bases from V and 1 base from J; junction bases left unmatched: 2. This CDR3 reads CASRWTGNTEAFF. CDR3 in DNA: TGCGCCAGCAGATGGACAGGGAACACTGAAGCTTTCTTT.

The chain joins TRBV19 to TRBJ1-2, with a weak D call TRBD1 (6 bases). The CDR3 totals 17 residues. Germline CDR1 is LNHDA and CDR2 is SQIVND (reference sequence). V lost 3 bases and J lost 7, with 24 bases in between. CDR3 sequence: CASSMVGTGHEWAGYTF. The CDR3 DNA sequence: TGTGCCAGTAGTATGGTCGGAACGGGACACGAGTGGGCTGGCTACACCTTC.

The J gene is TRBJ2-3, the V gene TRBV27; 10 positions match TRBD1. V was clipped by 6 bases and J by 4 bases; unmatched bases: 13. Germline V CDR1 and CDR2: MNHEY, SMNVEV (reference sequence). This CDR3 region has 17 residues. The CDR3 loop is CASRMPLGQGRSDTQYF. The CDR3 nucleotides are TGTGCCAGCAGAATGCCCCTGGGACAGGGGAGGTCAGATACGCAGTATTTT.

This clone was seen a handful of times. The chain couples TRBV30 to TRBJ1-2, with TRBD1 as a possible D gene (6 bases). V dropped 5 bases and J dropped 2 bases, with 24 bases sitting between them. Germline lookup yields CDR1 GTSNPN and CDR2 SVGIG (reference sequence). The CDR3 has 17 amino acids. In DNA form, the CDR3 reads TGTGCCTGGCTTCCTTCCTGGGGACACCTAAGAAACTATGGCTACACCTTC. This gives the protein CAWLPSWGHLRNYGYTF.

The rearrangement uses TRBV4-1 and TRBJ2-3, with D hard to call. The CDR3 consists of 14 residues. CDR1 and CDR2 (germline): MGHRA, YSYEKL. Trimming left V 1 base short and J 1 base short, with 6 bases between. The CDR3, as DNA: TGCGCCAGCAGCCAAGTACCGGGCACAGATACGCAGTATTTT. As protein: CASSQVPGTDTQYF.

The chain is built from TRBV11-2 and TRBJ1-1; D is uncertain. This CDR3 spans 13 amino acids. V dropped 5 bases and J dropped 2 bases, with 9 bases sitting between them. CDR1 and CDR2 from the germline V gene are SGHAT and FQNNGV. CDR3 protein: CASSILRNTEAFF. CDR3 nucleotide sequence: TGTGCCAGCAGCATACTACGCAACACTGAAGCTTTCTTT.

V usage is TRBV7-2 and J usage is TRBJ2-7, with 7 bases aligning to TRBD1. The CDR3 runs to 12 residues. Germline trimming cut 3 bases from V and 6 bases from J; bases unmatched to any gene: 2. Per the germline V gene, CDR1 is SGHTA and CDR2 is FQGNSA. CDR3 DNA: TGTGCCAGCAGCTTCACAGGGGCCGAGCAGTACTTC. This encodes CASSFTGAEQYF.

The J gene is TRBJ1-2, the V gene TRBV5-1; weak D call: TRBD1 (6 bases). Germline V gives CDR1 SGHRS, CDR2 YFSETQ. This CDR3 comprises 14 residues. The V end lost 0 bases, the J end lost 3 bases, and 9 bases lay between the germline ends. The CDR3 spells CASSLEQGDYGYTF. The CDR3 DNA follows: TGCGCCAGCAGCTTGGAACAGGGCGACTATGGCTACACCTTC.

The rearrangement joins TRBV5-8 to TRBJ1-1, with D tentatively TRBD1 (5 bases). V gave up 0 bases and J gave up 0 bases, with 9 bases separating them. The CDR3 runs 15 residues. Per germline, CDR1 SGHTS and CDR2 YDEGEE. The CDR3 bases are TGTGCCAGCAGCTTGGCCGACAGCATGAACACTGAAGCTTTCTTT. As protein: CASSLADSMNTEAFF.